The 23 T cell receptor beta chains in this list originate from one sample, sequenced in a study of cytomegalovirus exposure and HLA in healthy donors. The PCR employed 60 Vbeta primers together with 13 Jbeta primers. Data came from immunoSEQ multiplex PCR; TCRdb stores just in-frame clones and leaves some out. The table shows fewer than 150,000 clones, with 80% occurring only once. Sequencing input: PBMCs. The receptor set was obtained from a female donor in good health and CMV-seropositive.

This clone was seen a few times. The rearrangement joins TRBV28 to TRBJ1-1; D is perhaps TRBD1 (6 bases). The CDR3 consists of 14 residues. V was cut by 5 bases and J by 0 bases, with 10 bases left in between. Germline-derived CDR1 and CDR2 are MDHEN and SYDVKM. The CDR3 region has the DNA TGTGCCAGCAGTCACTACAGGGTGAACACTGAAGCTTTCTTT. Its translation is CASSHYRVNTEAFF.

V gene TRBV7-9 combines with J gene TRBJ2-2; no clear D gene. V was clipped by 5 bases and J by 2 bases, with 6 bases between them. Germline CDR1 is SEHNR and CDR2 is FQNEAQ (reference sequence). CDR3 length: 13 amino acids. The chain's CDR3 is CASSKPNTGELFF. CDR3 sequence (DNA): TGTGCCAGCAGCAAGCCCAACACCGGGGAGCTGTTTTTT.

V usage is TRBV6-6 and J usage is TRBJ2-5; TRBD1 matches at 9 bases. The CDR3 spans 14 residues. Germline V gene sequence: CDR1 MNHNY, CDR2 SVGAGI (reference sequence). V lost 5 bases to trimming and J lost 5 bases; unmatched junction nucleotides: 6. The CDR3 coding sequence is TGTGCCAGCAGTAACCCGACAGGGGGGGAGACCCAGTACTTC. Translating it yields CASSNPTGGETQYF.

The V and J genes are TRBV25-1 and TRBJ1-2; tentative D call: TRBD1 (5 bases). The CDR3 is 16 amino acids. The germline gives CDR1 MGHDK, CDR2 SYGVNS. The germline V and J ends were trimmed by 3 bases and 4 bases, with 18 bases remaining between them. The CDR3 sequence is CASSDSTTGSIYGYTF. In DNA, the CDR3 is TGTGCCAGCAGTGATTCCACCACAGGAAGCATCTATGGCTACACCTTC.

The DNA of the CDR3 is TGTGCCAGCAGCCAAAACCCCGAGGGGCGGGGTGCGTACAATGAGCAGTTCTTC. Translated, it gives CASSQNPEGRGAYNEQFF. The V and J genes are TRBV9 and TRBJ2-1; D is perhaps TRBD2 (6 bases). CDR1 SGDLS and CDR2 YYNGEE come from the germline V gene. Trimming pared 4 bases from V and 4 bases from J, leaving 24 bases between. The CDR3 has 18 amino acids.

CDR3 residues: CASSPIPGVSTEAFF. CDR3 nucleotides: TGTGCCAGCTCACCTATACCCGGAGTGAGCACTGAAGCTTTCTTT. The chain carries TRBV18 and TRBJ1-1; D not resolved. CDR3 length equals 15 residues. Trimming cost V 3 bases and J 4 bases, with 15 bases left between them. Per germline, CDR1 KGHSH and CDR2 LQKENI.

This clone has only one observation. V and J are TRBV2 and TRBJ1-2; no definite D call. The V end was cut by 5 bases, the J end by 1 base, with 8 bases between. Germline assignment: CDR1 SNHLY and CDR2 FYNNEI. This CDR3 spans 13 amino acids. The chain's CDR3 is CASSSSYNYGYTF. The CDR3 DNA reads TGTGCCAGCAGTTCCTCTTATAACTATGGCTACACCTTC.

This clone was seen only a few times. The V and J genes are TRBV5-1 and TRBJ1-1; no clear D gene. The CDR3 sequence is 14 residues long. Trimming left V 1 base short and J 1 base short, with 8 bases between. The germline CDR1 and CDR2 sequences are SGHRS and YFSETQ. CDR3 nucleotides: TGCGCCAGCAGCTTGTCGGCGGGGAACACTGAAGCTTTCTTT. As protein: CASSLSAGNTEAFF.

The rearrangement uses TRBV7-8 and TRBJ1-2; no clear D. The CDR3 consists of 14 residues. Germline V lookup: CDR1 SGHVS, CDR2 FQNEAQ. The ends were cut back, 5 bases at V and 4 bases at J, with 14 bases in the middle. The CDR3 DNA reads TGTGCCAGCAGCCTTGAAGTTTTGGCCTATGGCTACACCTTC. It yields the protein CASSLEVLAYGYTF.

This clone showed up just once. The identical CDR3 is also encoded by other nucleotide sequences in the sample. This chain links TRBV6-5 with TRBJ1-5, with 9 positions matching TRBD1. The trim removed 5 bases at V and 2 bases at J, leaving 4 bases unmatched. The CDR3 length is 15 residues. Germline-derived CDR1 and CDR2 are MNHEY and SVGAGI. The CDR3 nucleotides are TGTGCCAGCAGTCCCCGGACAGGGGGCAATCAGCCCCAGCATTTT. Translating it yields CASSPRTGGNQPQHF.

This clone was seen only a few times. The rearrangement links TRBV7-3 to TRBJ1-6; D perhaps matches TRBD1 (5 bases). V lost 4 bases and J lost 4, with 14 bases in between. The V gene's germline CDR1 is SGHTA and CDR2 FQGTGA. The CDR3 is 16 amino acids. The CDR3 DNA is TGTGCCAGCAGCTCCCACGGGGGGGATTATAATTCACCCCTCCACTTT. It codes for CASSSHGGDYNSPLHF.

The CDR3 DNA reads as TGCGCCAGCAGCTCGCAGGGTTCCGTAGATACGCAGTATTTT. Its protein product is CASSSQGSVDTQYF. This chain connects TRBV5-1 to TRBJ2-3; D may be TRBD1 (5 bases). In germline, CDR1 is SGHRS, CDR2 YFSETQ. CDR3 length: 14 residues. Between the trimmed V and J ends, which lost 3 bases and 5 bases, there was a span of 13 bases.

The CDR3 loop reads CASSLGQITDTQYF. CDR3 sequence (DNA): TGTGCCAGCAGCTTGGGGCAAATCACAGATACGCAGTATTTT. This chain links TRBV5-5 with TRBJ2-3; D remains ambiguous. Germline loops: CDR1 SGHKS, CDR2 YYEKEE (reference sequence). Trimming removed 0 bases from V and 2 bases from J, with 7 bases in between. The CDR3 has 14 residues.

V is TRBV9 and J is TRBJ1-2, with a tentative D call TRBD1 (5 bases). Trimming shortened V by 0 bases and J by 2 bases, and 8 bases separated the two germline ends. This CDR3 is built from 14 residues. Per germline, CDR1 SGDLS and CDR2 YYNGEE. The CDR3 region is CASSVAPGNYGYTF. As DNA, the CDR3 is TGTGCCAGCAGCGTAGCTCCAGGGAACTATGGCTACACCTTC.

V is TRBV30 and J is TRBJ2-1; D is undetermined. The ends were cut back, 1 base at V and 0 bases at J, with 7 bases in the middle. Germline V gene sequence: CDR1 GTSNPN, CDR2 SVGIG (reference sequence). The CDR3 has 14 residues. CDR3 bases: TGTGCCTGGAGTGACCTGAGCTCCTACAATGAGCAGTTCTTC. This gives the protein CAWSDLSSYNEQFF.

The chain links TRBV19 to TRBJ1-1; no definite D call. Trimming shortened V by 6 bases and J by 6 bases, and 14 bases separated the two germline ends. CDR3 length equals 13 residues. CDR1 is LNHDA and CDR2 is SQIVND in the germline V gene (reference sequence). CDR3 sequence reads: CASSPPEAPEAFF. The CDR3, as DNA: TGTGCCAGTAGCCCCCCCGAGGCGCCTGAAGCTTTCTTT.

This clone appeared once. The chain uses TRBV6-6 and TRBJ2-7, with 9 nucleotides matching TRBD1. Trimming removed 6 bases from V and 5 bases from J; junction bases left unmatched: 8. Germline V CDR1 and CDR2: MNHNY, SVGAGI (reference sequence). This CDR3 is 14 amino acids long. CDR3 loop: CASRTQGAVNEQYF. The CDR3, as DNA: TGTGCCAGCAGGACACAGGGGGCGGTGAACGAGCAGTACTTC.

This chain uses TRBV18 with TRBJ1-1; no clear D. CDR1 is KGHSH, CDR2 LQKENI, per germline. This CDR3 has 14 residues. With 3 bases removed from V and 1 base from J, the gap between germline ends came to 9 bases. This chain's CDR3 is CASSPTEGNTEAFF. The CDR3 region has the DNA TGTGCCAGCTCACCCACCGAGGGGAACACTGAAGCTTTCTTT.

The rearrangement links TRBV4-2 to TRBJ2-3; 9 bases agree with TRBD2. The J segment lost 4 bases and the V segment lost 6 bases, leaving 5 bases of the junction unmatched. Germline CDR1 and CDR2: LGHNA and YNFKEQ. The CDR3 has 14 amino acids. This chain's CDR3 is CASRGGGAPDTQYF. In nucleotides, the CDR3 is TGTGCCAGCAGAGGCGGGGGGGCACCAGATACGCAGTATTTT.

A single count supports this clone. The V and J genes are TRBV7-9 and TRBJ1-2; tentatively, D is TRBD1 (5 bases). The CDR3 loop spans 14 amino acids. V dropped 1 base and J dropped 3 bases, with 9 bases sitting between them. Germline CDR1 reads SEHNR; CDR2 reads FQNEAQ (reference sequence). In DNA, the CDR3 is TGTGCCAGCAGCTTAGTAGGGGCGGACTATGGCTACACCTTC. Translating gives CASSLVGADYGYTF.

The chain has TRBV2 and TRBJ2-7; no definite D call. CDR1 SNHLY and CDR2 FYNNEI come from the germline V gene. The CDR3 contains 12 residues. V shed 6 bases and J shed 4 bases, with 10 bases lying between them. CDR3 loop: CASSPREYEQYF. The CDR3 region has the DNA TGTGCCAGCAGCCCCCGAGAGTACGAGCAGTACTTC.

The chain couples TRBV7-9 to TRBJ1-2, with 7 bases that match TRBD1. In germline, CDR1 is SEHNR, CDR2 FQNEAQ (reference sequence). This CDR3 region has 14 residues. Germline trimming cut 1 base from V and 7 bases from J; bases unmatched to any gene: 6. The CDR3 spells CASSLVPTGAGYTF. CDR3 nucleotide sequence: TGTGCCAGCAGCTTAGTACCTACAGGGGCTGGCTACACCTTC.

This clone is a singleton in its sample. The chain employs TRBV6-1 and TRBJ1-3, with D uncertain. CDR1 and CDR2 from the germline V gene are MNHNS and SASEGT. CDR3 length: 15 residues. V was clipped by 3 bases and J by 3 bases, with 12 bases between them. CDR3 nucleotides: TGTGCCAGCAGTGAGCAGGCTAATGTTGGAAACACCATATATTTT. This sequence encodes CASSEQANVGNTIYF.